A single sample is the source of the 12 T cell receptor beta chains below, sequenced in a study of OX40 agonist ivuxolimab in advanced cancers. Some clones are missing from TCRdb's copy, which holds only in-frame ones; the method was immunoSEQ multiplex PCR. Found here are roughly 77,000 clones, under 90% of them singletons; the top ten hold approximately 0.51%. Sequenced material: CD4+ or CD8+ T cells sorted from blood, taken in a trial of the OX40 agonist ivuxolimab. All receptors derive from an adult with an advanced solid tumor such as melanoma, head and neck, liver or kidney cancer.

The chain employs TRBV4-1 and TRBJ2-2; TRBD2 aligns across 9 bases. V lost 4 bases to trimming and J lost 6 bases; unmatched junction nucleotides: 9. The germline V gene encodes CDR1 MGHRA and CDR2 YSYEKL. The CDR3 is 16 residues long. The CDR3 nucleotides are TGCGCCAGCAGCCCCCGTTTCCTAGCGGGGTCCGGGGAGCTGTTTTTT. It is translated as CASSPRFLAGSGELFF.

V and J are TRBV2 and TRBJ1-6; 11 positions agree with TRBD1. V trimming: 9 bases; J trimming: 8 bases; junction bases outside the gene matches: 3. The CDR3 is 13 residues long. Germline CDR1 reads SNHLY; CDR2 reads FYNNEI. The CDR3: CASSGQGDSPLHF. The DNA of the CDR3 is TGTGCCAGTTCGGGACAGGGGGATTCACCCCTCCACTTT.

This rearrangement joins TRBV2 to TRBJ2-3; 9 bases align to TRBD2. Germline lookup yields CDR1 SNHLY and CDR2 FYNNEI. The V segment lost 7 bases and the J segment 1 base; nucleotides outside the gene matches: 18. The CDR3 covers 19 residues. CDR3 sequence reads: CASTTPGLAGGTRTDTQYF. The CDR3 DNA is TGTGCCAGCACTACTCCCGGACTTGCGGGGGGGACACGCACAGATACGCAGTATTTT. Full variable domain (missing parts from reference TRBV2 and TRBJ2-3): EPEVTQTPSHQVTQMGQEVILRCVPISNHLYFYWYRQILGQKVEFLVSFYNNEISEKSEIFDDQFSVERPDGSNFTLKIRSTKLEDSAMYFCASTTPGLAGGTRTDTQYFGPGTRLTVL.

V and J are TRBV9 and TRBJ1-2; D remains unclear. CDR1 is SGDLS, CDR2 YYNGEE, per germline. The CDR3 extends over 13 amino acids. V was pared by 2 bases and J by 6 bases, with 11 bases between. The chain's CDR3 is CASSVGVGDGYTF. The CDR3, as DNA: TGTGCCAGCAGCGTCGGGGTTGGAGATGGCTACACCTTC.

V gene TRBV7-2 combines with J gene TRBJ1-2, with D tentatively TRBD1 (6 bases). The ends were cut back, 2 bases at V and 6 bases at J, with 19 bases in the middle. The CDR3 is 16 amino acids. Per germline, CDR1 SGHTA and CDR2 FQGNSA. The CDR3 DNA reads as TGTGCCAGCAGCTTACTTTCATCCGGGGGCGAAGATGGCTACACCTTC. Protein product: CASSLLSSGGEDGYTF.

The chain uses TRBV28 and TRBJ1-2; D gene uncertain. Germline V gene sequence: CDR1 MDHEN, CDR2 SYDVKM. V was cut by 5 bases and J by 7 bases, with 23 bases left in between. The CDR3 extends over 16 amino acids. The CDR3 nucleotides are TGTGCCAGCAGTACACACGGGTCATCCTCGCTGGGTGGCTACACCTTC. It is translated as CASSTHGSSSLGGYTF.

This rearrangement joins TRBV19 to TRBJ2-1; perhaps TRBD1 as D (5 bases). The CDR3 is 14 residues long. Trimming removed 2 bases at V and 2 bases at J, with 7 bases between. CDR1 is LNHDA, CDR2 SQIVND, per germline (reference sequence). The chain's CDR3 is CASSISGTYNEQFF. The CDR3 DNA follows: TGTGCCAGTAGTATATCAGGGACCTACAATGAGCAGTTCTTC.

V and J are TRBV14 and TRBJ2-7; unclear D gene. CDR3 length equals 13 residues. V lost 0 bases and J lost 3, with 6 bases in between. Germline CDR1 reads SGHDN; CDR2 reads FVKESK. The CDR3 nucleotides read TGTGCCAGCAGCCAAGATTGGAACTACGAGCAGTACTTC. Protein sequence: CASSQDWNYEQYF.

The chain couples TRBV7-6 to TRBJ2-5, with 7 bases fitting TRBD1. The J segment lost 2 bases and the V segment lost 2 bases, leaving 5 bases of the junction unmatched. Germline lookup yields CDR1 SGHVS and CDR2 FNYEAQ. The CDR3 has 15 residues. CDR3 nucleotides: TGTGCCAGCAGCTTATTTGGGACAGAACAAGAGACCCAGTACTTC. It translates to CASSLFGTEQETQYF.

V usage is TRBV7-6 and J usage is TRBJ2-3, with unresolved D. This CDR3 is 16 amino acids long. With 0 bases removed from V and 2 bases from J, the gap between germline ends came to 12 bases. CDR1 and CDR2 from the germline V gene are SGHVS and FNYEAQ. The CDR3 spells CASSLAPSANTDTQYF. As DNA, the CDR3 is TGTGCCAGCAGCTTAGCGCCGTCGGCAAACACAGATACGCAGTATTTT.

The chain recombines TRBV28 with TRBJ1-4; D uncertain. The V gene lost 6 bases and the J gene lost 5 bases, with 19 bases spanning the gap. The CDR3 sequence is 16 residues long. The germline gives CDR1 MDHEN, CDR2 SYDVKM. CDR3 sequence: CASRHPARRKNEKLFF. CDR3 bases: TGTGCCAGCAGACACCCCGCCCGCAGAAAAAATGAAAAACTGTTTTTT.

The rearrangement joins TRBV19 to TRBJ1-2; 11 bases match TRBD1. Losses at the gene ends were 9 bases for V and 2 bases for J; bases not matched to a gene: 8. This CDR3 spans 15 amino acids. The germline V gene has CDR1 LNHDA and CDR2 SQIVND (reference sequence). CDR3 amino acids: CASRDRGRVNYGYTF. The CDR3 bases are TGTGCCAGCCGGGACAGGGGGAGGGTCAACTATGGCTACACCTTC. Full variable domain (outside the CDR3, taken from reference TRBV19 and TRBJ1-2): DGGITQSPKYLFRKEGQNVTLSCEQNLNHDAMYWYRQDPGQGLRLIYYSQIVNDFQKGDIAEGYSVSREKKESFPLTVTSAQKNPTAFYLCASRDRGRVNYGYTFGSGTRLTVV.